The sample holds one count of the clone carrying this T cell receptor (beta chain). The antigen remains undetermined. CDR3 size: 14 residues. V dropped 10 bases and J dropped 5; count of bases not matched to a gene: 11. CDR1 is MDHEN and CDR2 is SYDVKM in the germline V gene. This sample stems from a study of cytomegalovirus exposure and HLA in healthy donors. Study-level points and caveats: Specific recognition of CMV antigens was confirmed in vitro for a few chains (all CMV-associated). Rare TCR sequences dominated, though some public TCRs recurred in many donors. Immune exposure was documented only through CMV serostatus.

The primer mix had 60 Vbeta and 13 Jbeta primers. Produced via immunoSEQ multiplex PCR; TCRdb's table is partial and in-frame only. Among some 180,000 clones listed, 82% were seen once. The source material was PBMCs. This clonotype was sampled from a man in his forties in good health and CMV-seronegative. This chain connects TRBV28 to TRBJ2-5, with TRBD1 matching over 9 bases. The CDR3 sequence is CATEEQGAGETQYF. The DNA for the CDR3 is TGTGCCACCGAAGAACAGGGGGCCGGGGAGACCCAGTACTTC.